This T cell receptor beta chain was retrieved from a study of T cell responses to AZD1222 COVID-19 vaccine. Study conclusions and caveats: A reported finding is that nearly half of spike-specific TCRs target unmutated variant regions.

Note on this clone: Its antigen is not identified.

Per the germline V gene, CDR1 is SGHTS and CDR2 is YDEGEE. The ends were cut back, 3 bases at V and 5 bases at J, with 9 bases in the middle. There are 12 residues in the CDR3. The protocol was immunoSEQ multiplex PCR, while the TCRdb copy is restricted to in-frame clones and leaves out a portion. This sample has approximately 73,000 clones, with roughly 80% found just once. The chain couples TRBV5-8 to TRBJ2-7; D is perhaps TRBD2 (5 bases). The source material was peripheral blood, sampled on day 0 of AZD1222 vaccination. This sequence originates from an adult in good health. DNA of the CDR3: TGTGCCAGCAGCTCGGGATACAACGAGCAGTACTTC. Encoded protein: CASSSGYNEQYF.